This is a list of T cell receptor beta chains from one sample in a study of T cell responses to AZD1222 COVID-19 vaccine. Here immunoSEQ multiplex PCR was the method, and the copy in TCRdb shows in-frame clones only, minus some. In the table there are approximately 150,000 clones, around 92% of which are singletons. This sample comprised peripheral blood, obtained on day 0 of AZD1222 vaccination. The receptors stem from an adult in good health. Each CDR3 is given with its conserved first and last residue. Each record gives: D gene, clone size, V gene, J gene, CDR3 DNA, CDR3 protein. The D gene is left open where the match is weak. The size field is filled for only some rows; it gives once, few, many or a size class.

d_gene: -; abundance: once; v_gene: TRBV19; j_gene: TRBJ1-5; CDR3nt: TGTGCCAGTAGCGATAGGTGGGGAAATCAGCCCCAGCATTTT; CDR3aa: CASSDRWGNQPQHF
d_gene: -; abundance: once; v_gene: TRBV5-5; j_gene: TRBJ1-1; CDR3nt: TGTGCCAGCAGCTGGACCGCCGGGACCCCGAACACTGAAGCTTTCTTT; CDR3aa: CASSWTAGTPNTEAFF
d_gene: TRBD2; abundance: -; v_gene: TRBV7-2; j_gene: TRBJ2-1; CDR3nt: TGTGCCAGCAGCTCGGACCCGGGACTAGCGGGGAACAATGAGCAGTTCTTC; CDR3aa: CASSSDPGLAGNNEQFF
d_gene: -; abundance: -; v_gene: TRBV19; j_gene: TRBJ1-5; CDR3nt: TGTGCCAGTAGAGGGCAGGGATCAATCAATCAGCCCCAGCATTTT; CDR3aa: CASRGQGSINQPQHF
d_gene: TRBD1; abundance: -; v_gene: TRBV19; j_gene: TRBJ1-1; CDR3nt: TGTGCCAGTAGTTCCTGGACAGGGGAGAACACTGAAGCTTTCTTT; CDR3aa: CASSSWTGENTEAFF
d_gene: -; abundance: -; v_gene: TRBV9; j_gene: TRBJ2-3; CDR3nt: TGTGCCAGCAGCGCCGAGGTTAGTGGCACAGATACGCAGTATTTT; CDR3aa: CASSAEVSGTDTQYF
d_gene: -; abundance: -; v_gene: TRBV30; j_gene: TRBJ1-5; CDR3nt: TGTGCCTGGAGTGTGGGGAGTCGTCAGCCCCAGCATTTT; CDR3aa: CAWSVGSRQPQHF
d_gene: -; abundance: -; v_gene: TRBV14; j_gene: TRBJ2-1; CDR3nt: TGTGCCAGCAGCCAACAGTTATACAATGAGCAGTTCTTC; CDR3aa: CASSQQLYNEQFF
d_gene: -; abundance: -; v_gene: TRBV30; j_gene: TRBJ1-5; CDR3nt: TGTGCCTGGAGTCCTTCGAGGGCCAGTACCTATAGCAATCAGCCCCAGCATTTT; CDR3aa: CAWSPSRASTYSNQPQHF
d_gene: -; abundance: -; v_gene: TRBV2; j_gene: TRBJ2-7; CDR3nt: TGTGCCAGCAGTGAATTGGGTCGGGCAGGGGTATCCTACGAGCAGTACTTC; CDR3aa: CASSELGRAGVSYEQYF
d_gene: TRBD1; abundance: -; v_gene: TRBV12-5; j_gene: TRBJ1-3; CDR3nt: TGTGCTAGTGGTTTGACACGGACAGGGTCCGGAAACACCATATATTTT; CDR3aa: CASGLTRTGSGNTIYF
d_gene: -; abundance: -; v_gene: TRBV6-5; j_gene: TRBJ2-7; CDR3nt: TGTGCCAGCAGTTACTCGGATGGCCGAGGCTACGAGCAGTACTTC; CDR3aa: CASSYSDGRGYEQYF
d_gene: TRBD1; abundance: -; v_gene: TRBV27; j_gene: TRBJ1-4; CDR3nt: TGTGCCAGCAGTTTACGGACAGGGGATAATGAAAAACTGTTTTTT; CDR3aa: CASSLRTGDNEKLFF
d_gene: TRBD2; abundance: -; v_gene: TRBV7-8; j_gene: TRBJ2-7; CDR3nt: TGTGCCAGCAGCGAAATGAGGGGACTAGGTTCCTACGAGCAGTACTTC; CDR3aa: CASSEMRGLGSYEQYF
d_gene: -; abundance: -; v_gene: TRBV28; j_gene: TRBJ1-4; CDR3nt: TGTGCCAGCAGCACGGAGGAGGAAAAACTGTTTTTT; CDR3aa: CASSTEEEKLFF
d_gene: TRBD1; abundance: few; v_gene: TRBV6-1; j_gene: TRBJ2-7; CDR3nt: TGTGCCAGCAGTGAAGAGGACAGGGGCTCCTACGAGCAGTACTTC; CDR3aa: CASSEEDRGSYEQYF
d_gene: TRBD1; abundance: -; v_gene: TRBV10-2; j_gene: TRBJ1-2; CDR3nt: TGCGCCAGCGGGACAGCTAACTATGGCTACACCTTC; CDR3aa: CASGTANYGYTF
d_gene: -; abundance: -; v_gene: TRBV3-1/TRBV3-2; j_gene: TRBJ1-6; CDR3nt: TGTGCCAGCAGGGTCGCCACAGGGTATAATTCACCCCTCCACTTT; CDR3aa: CASRVATGYNSPLHF
d_gene: TRBD2; abundance: medium-sized; v_gene: TRBV6-5; j_gene: TRBJ2-3; CDR3nt: TGTGCCAGCTCGAGCGGGGAACCCACAGATACGCAGTATTTT; CDR3aa: CASSSGEPTDTQYF
d_gene: -; abundance: -; v_gene: TRBV19; j_gene: TRBJ1-1; CDR3nt: TGTGCCAGTAGTATACTTGGGGGCACTGAAGCTTTCTTT; CDR3aa: CASSILGGTEAFF
d_gene: -; abundance: -; v_gene: TRBV28; j_gene: TRBJ1-2; CDR3nt: TGTGCCAGCAGCCTCGGGGGCAGCGGGGGCTACACCTTC; CDR3aa: CASSLGGSGGYTF
d_gene: TRBD2; abundance: -; v_gene: TRBV19; j_gene: TRBJ2-1; CDR3nt: TGTGCCAGTAGTATAGCGGGGGGGTACATCAATGAGCAGTTCTTC; CDR3aa: CASSIAGGYINEQFF